Following are 10 T cell receptor beta chains from one sample sequenced in a study of beta chain features in type 1 diabetes. Whole-study findings and limits: Among all four CD4+ subsets, Type 1 diabetes patients had TCRB CDR3s that were moderately but significantly shorter.

What was sequenced were expressed TCRB transcripts, since all of the isolated RNA had been reverse transcribed. Some clones are missing from TCRdb's copy, which holds only in-frame ones; the method was immunoSEQ multiplex PCR. The repertoire holds over 150,000 clones, with about 8% as singletons. Their cognate antigens are unknown. Sequencing used central memory CD4+ T cells from blood. The origin of the receptors is a woman aged 35 to 49 with type 1 diabetes.

The gene calls are TRBV19 and TRBJ1-5; TRBD1 is a possible D gene (5 bases). Germline CDR1 LNHDA, CDR2 SQIVND (reference sequence). CDR3 length equals 15 residues. Trimming stripped 3 bases from V and 7 bases from J, with 16 bases between. DNA of the CDR3: TGTGCCAGTAGTATTGCCAGGGCCGCGGAACAGCCCCAGCATTTT. Amino acid sequence: CASSIARAAEQPQHF.

This clone was seen ten or more times. This chain uses TRBV7-9 with TRBJ1-2; D is ambiguous. This CDR3 is 13 amino acids long. V was cut by 4 bases and J by 4 bases, with 10 bases left in between. Germline CDR1 and CDR2: SEHNR and FQNEAQ (reference sequence). Written as DNA, the CDR3 is TGTGCCAGCAGCTCCGGTCCCCCCTATGGCTACACCTTC. It codes for CASSSGPPYGYTF.

This clone showed up just once. The chain has TRBV18 and TRBJ2-3, with a tentative D call TRBD2 (6 bases). This CDR3 is 17 amino acids long. The germline V gene encodes CDR1 KGHSH and CDR2 LQKENI. The germline V and J ends were trimmed by 4 bases and 3 bases, with 20 bases remaining between them. CDR3 coding DNA: TGTGCCAGCTCACGGCAGACTAGACCCTTAGCAACAGATACGCAGTATTTT. Translation gives CASSRQTRPLATDTQYF. Together with reference TRBV18 and TRBJ2-3, the CDR3 gives the full variable domain: NAGVMQNPRHLVRRRGQEARLRCSPMKGHSHVYWYRQLPEEGLKFMVYLQKENIIDESGMPKERFSAEFPKEGPSILRIQQVVRGDSAAYFCASSRQTRPLATDTQYFGPGTRLTVL.

This clone appeared a few times. The gene calls are TRBV18 and TRBJ2-1, with TRBD1 identical over 7 bases. Germline V lookup: CDR1 KGHSH, CDR2 LQKENI. Trimming cost V 1 base and J 7 bases; bases outside gene matches: 7. This CDR3 comprises 15 residues. CDR3 bases: TGTGCCAGCTCACCACGAAGAGGGACAGAGAATGAGCAGTTCTTC. Residues: CASSPRRGTENEQFF.

The chain is built from TRBV6-6 and TRBJ2-7; 7 bases are shared with TRBD2. This CDR3 is 14 amino acids long. V was pared by 7 bases and J by 3 bases, with 9 bases of the junction left unmatched. The germline V gene has CDR1 MNHNY and CDR2 SVGAGI (reference sequence). CDR3 protein: CASMRGGSNYEQYF. The CDR3 region has the DNA TGTGCCAGCATGCGGGGCGGGAGCAACTACGAGCAGTACTTC.

This rearrangement joins TRBV5-1 to TRBJ2-3, with D possibly matching TRBD1 (5 bases). CDR1 and CDR2 (germline): SGHRS, YFSETQ. CDR3 length equals 16 residues. V was trimmed by 3 bases and J by 0 bases, leaving 14 bases between them. This CDR3 reads CASSSGRATSTDTQYF. The CDR3, as DNA: TGCGCCAGCAGCTCCGGCAGGGCTACTAGCACAGATACGCAGTATTTT. The whole variable domain, filled in from reference TRBV5-1 and TRBJ2-3, reads KAGVTQTPRYLIKTRGQQVTLSCSPISGHRSVSWYQQTPGQGLQFLFEYFSETQRNKGNFPGRFSGRQFSNSRSEMNVSTLELGDSALYLCASSSGRATSTDTQYFGPGTRLTVL.

This clone was seen a handful of times. The chain recombines TRBV7-9 with TRBJ2-7, with 10 bases aligning to TRBD1. Germline CDR1 SEHNR, CDR2 FQNEAQ (reference sequence). This CDR3 is 9 amino acids long. The trim removed 11 bases at V and 12 bases at J, leaving 4 bases unmatched. The CDR3 here is CALRDRGYF. DNA for the CDR3: TGTGCCCTCCGGGACAGGGGGTACTTC. Using reference TRBV7-9 and TRBJ2-7 for the parts outside the CDR3, the full variable domain is DTGVSQNPRHKITKRGQNVTFRCDPISEHNRLYWYRQTLGQGPEFLTYFQNEAQLEKSRLLSDRFSAERPKGSFSTLEIQRTEQGDSAMYLCALRDRGYFGPGTRLTVT.

This chain links TRBV19 with TRBJ2-1, with 7 bases that match TRBD2. Germline trimming cut 6 bases from V and 1 base from J; bases unmatched to any gene: 6. Looked up from germline, CDR1 is LNHDA and CDR2 is SQIVND (reference sequence). There are 15 residues in the CDR3. The CDR3 sequence: CASSRLAGSYNEQFF. The CDR3 DNA follows: TGTGCCAGTAGCAGACTAGCCGGGTCCTACAATGAGCAGTTCTTC.

This clone occurred a few times. This rearrangement joins TRBV25-1 to TRBJ2-1, with a tentative D call TRBD2 (5 bases). The CDR3 covers 15 residues. V was shortened by 11 bases and J by 10 bases, with 27 bases between the two germline ends. The V gene's germline CDR1 is MGHDK and CDR2 SYGVNS. CDR3: CARSGSAGPRREQFF. CDR3 nucleotide sequence: TGTGCCCGCTCGGGTTCGGCGGGCCCAAGGAGGGAGCAGTTCTTC. The full variable domain, completed using reference TRBV25-1 and TRBJ2-1, is EADIYQTPRYLVIGTGKKITLECSQTMGHDKMYWYQQDPGMELHLIHYSYGVNSTEKGDLSSESTVSRIRTEHFPLTLESARPSHTSQYLCARSGSAGPRREQFFGPGTRLTVL.

The chain joins TRBV11-1 to TRBJ2-7; unclear D gene. CDR1 SGHAT and CDR2 FQDESV come from the germline V gene (reference sequence). The CDR3 has 13 residues. The V end was cut by 3 bases, the J end by 1 base, with 7 bases between. For the CDR3, the DNA is TGTGCCAGCAGCTTTCCAGGATCCTACGAGCAGTACTTC. It specifies CASSFPGSYEQYF.